This T cell receptor (beta chain) was captured by sequencing in a study of CD8 T cells in ankylosing spondylitis. Broader study findings: Some of these motif variants have turned up before, in reports on reactive arthritis synovial fluid and blood. Fewer than 10 highly homologous variants formed a TCR beta motif that appeared characteristic of ankylosing spondylitis blood. Clones linked to disease were reported to show significant enrichment in matched ankylosing spondylitis synovial fluid.

Making use of molecular barcodes, quantitative 5'-RACE generated TCR beta libraries. TCRdb re-derived calls from the 5' RACE reads in MiXCR, one entry per CDR3 protein. The sample lists 75,000 to 95,000 distinct CDR3 sequences, about 9% occurring once. This clonotype was recorded at least ten times. The antigen remains unidentified. This CDR3 is 15 amino acids long. V lost 3 bases to trimming and J lost 0 bases, with 12 bases between them. CDR1 is SQVTM and CDR2 is ANQGSEA in the germline V gene. Sequenced material: blood, either unsorted or a sorted T cell fraction (not recorded which). This TCR derives from a male donor with ankylosing spondylitis. The chain recombines TRBV29-1 with TRBJ1-3; unclear D gene. CDR3 region: CSVERPDYSGNTIYF. CDR3 DNA sequence: TGCAGCGTTGAGAGGCCGGATTACTCTGGAAACACCATATATTTT.